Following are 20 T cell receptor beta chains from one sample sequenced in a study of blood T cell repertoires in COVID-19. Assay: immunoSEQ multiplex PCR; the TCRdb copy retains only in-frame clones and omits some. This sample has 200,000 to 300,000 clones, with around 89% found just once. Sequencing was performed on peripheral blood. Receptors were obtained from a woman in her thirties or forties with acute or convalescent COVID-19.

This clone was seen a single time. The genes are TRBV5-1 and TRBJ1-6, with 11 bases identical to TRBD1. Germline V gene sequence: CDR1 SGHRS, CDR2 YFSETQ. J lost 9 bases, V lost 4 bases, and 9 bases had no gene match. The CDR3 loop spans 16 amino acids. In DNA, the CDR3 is TGCGCCAGCAGCCCAGGGACAGGGGGAAGCGTTTCACCCCTCCACTTT. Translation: CASSPGTGGSVSPLHF.

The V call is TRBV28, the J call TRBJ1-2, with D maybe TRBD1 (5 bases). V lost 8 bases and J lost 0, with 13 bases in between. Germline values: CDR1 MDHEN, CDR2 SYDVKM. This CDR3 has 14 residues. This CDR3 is CASSRGLANYGYTF. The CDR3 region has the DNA TGTGCCAGCTCGCGGGGCTTAGCTAACTATGGCTACACCTTC.

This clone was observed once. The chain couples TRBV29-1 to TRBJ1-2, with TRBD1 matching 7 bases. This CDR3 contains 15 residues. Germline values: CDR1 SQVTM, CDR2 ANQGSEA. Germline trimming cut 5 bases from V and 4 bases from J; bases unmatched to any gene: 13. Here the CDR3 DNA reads TGCAGCGTTAGCGGTGAGGGGGCGATTAGCTATGGCTACACCTTC. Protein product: CSVSGEGAISYGYTF.

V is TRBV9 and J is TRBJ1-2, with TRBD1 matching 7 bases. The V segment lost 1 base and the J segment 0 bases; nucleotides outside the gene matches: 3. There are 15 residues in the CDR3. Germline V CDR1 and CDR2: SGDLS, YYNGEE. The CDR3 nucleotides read TGTGCCAGCAGCGTATTCGGGACAGCTAACTATGGCTACACCTTC. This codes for CASSVFGTANYGYTF.

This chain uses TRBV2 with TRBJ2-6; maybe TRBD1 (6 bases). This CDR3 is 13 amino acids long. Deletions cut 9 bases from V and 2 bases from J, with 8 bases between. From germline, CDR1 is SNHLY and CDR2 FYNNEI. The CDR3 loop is CASGTPGANVLTF. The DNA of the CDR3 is TGTGCCAGTGGGACACCTGGGGCCAACGTCCTGACTTTC.

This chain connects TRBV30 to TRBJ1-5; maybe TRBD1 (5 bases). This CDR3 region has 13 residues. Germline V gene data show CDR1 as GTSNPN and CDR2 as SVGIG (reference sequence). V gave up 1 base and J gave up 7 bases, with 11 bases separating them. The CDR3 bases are TGTGCCTGGAGTGATGGGGGGGTCCAGCCCCAGCATTTT. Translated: CAWSDGGVQPQHF. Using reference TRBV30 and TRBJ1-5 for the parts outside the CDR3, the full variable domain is SQTIHQWPATLVQPVGSPLSLECTVEGTSNPNLYWYRQAAGRGLQLLFYSVGIGQISSEVPQNLSASRPQDRQFILSSKKLLLSDSGFYLCAWSDGGVQPQHFGDGTRLSIL.

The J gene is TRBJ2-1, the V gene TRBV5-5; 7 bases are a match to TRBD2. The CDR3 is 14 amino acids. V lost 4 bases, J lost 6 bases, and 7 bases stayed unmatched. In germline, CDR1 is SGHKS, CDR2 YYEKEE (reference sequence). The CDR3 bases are TGTGCCAGCAGCGGCCTGGGAGGGCCCAATGAGCAGTTCTTC. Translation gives CASSGLGGPNEQFF. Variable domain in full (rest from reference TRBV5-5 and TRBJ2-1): DAGVTQSPTHLIKTRGQQVTLRCSPISGHKSVSWYQQVLGQGPQFIFQYYEKEERGRGNFPDRFSARQFPNYSSELNVNALLLGDSALYLCASSGLGGPNEQFFGPGTRLTVL.

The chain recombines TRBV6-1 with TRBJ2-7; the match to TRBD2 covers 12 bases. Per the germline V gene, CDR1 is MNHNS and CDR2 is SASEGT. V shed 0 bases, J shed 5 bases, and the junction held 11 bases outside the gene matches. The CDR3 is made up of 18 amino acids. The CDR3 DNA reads TGTGCCAGCAGTGAAGCGCTTAGAGGACTAGCGGGGTTACACGAGCAGTACGTC. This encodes CASSEALRGLAGLHEQYV.

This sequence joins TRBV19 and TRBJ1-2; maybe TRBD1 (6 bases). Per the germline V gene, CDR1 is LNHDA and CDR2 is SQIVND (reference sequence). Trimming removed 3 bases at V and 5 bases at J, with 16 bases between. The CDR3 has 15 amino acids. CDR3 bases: TGTGCCAGTAGTATCAGACAGGCTGGGCTGTATGGCTACACCTTC. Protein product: CASSIRQAGLYGYTF.

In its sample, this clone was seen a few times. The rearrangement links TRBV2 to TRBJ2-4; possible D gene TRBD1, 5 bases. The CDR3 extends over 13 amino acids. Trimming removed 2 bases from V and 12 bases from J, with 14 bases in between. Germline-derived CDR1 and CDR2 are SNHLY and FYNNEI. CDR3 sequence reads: CASSEFLGVDQYF. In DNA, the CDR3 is TGTGCCAGCAGTGAATTTTTAGGGGTGGATCAGTACTTC. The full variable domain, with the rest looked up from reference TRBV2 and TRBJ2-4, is EPEVTQTPSHQVTQMGQEVILRCVPISNHLYFYWYRQILGQKVEFLVSFYNNEISEKSEIFDDQFSVERPDGSNFTLKIRSTKLEDSAMYFCASSEFLGVDQYFGAGTRLSVL.

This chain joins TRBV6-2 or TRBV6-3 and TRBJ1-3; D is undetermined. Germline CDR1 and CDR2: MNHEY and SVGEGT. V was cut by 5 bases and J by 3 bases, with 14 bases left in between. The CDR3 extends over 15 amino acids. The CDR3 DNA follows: TGTGCCAGCAGTCAAAAGGGAGGCGGTGGAAACACCATATATTTT. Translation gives CASSQKGGGGNTIYF.

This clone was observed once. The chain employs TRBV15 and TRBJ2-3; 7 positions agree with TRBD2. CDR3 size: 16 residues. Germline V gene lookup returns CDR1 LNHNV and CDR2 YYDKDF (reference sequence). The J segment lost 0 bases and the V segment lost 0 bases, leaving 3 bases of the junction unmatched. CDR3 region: CATSREASGSTDTQYF. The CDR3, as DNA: TGTGCCACCAGCAGAGAAGCTAGCGGTAGCACAGATACGCAGTATTTT.

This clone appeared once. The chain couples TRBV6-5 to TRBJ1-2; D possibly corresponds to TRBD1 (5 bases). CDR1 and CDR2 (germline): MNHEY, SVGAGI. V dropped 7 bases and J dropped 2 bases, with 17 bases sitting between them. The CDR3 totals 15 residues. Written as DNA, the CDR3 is TGTGCCAGCACTGGAAATGGGGGGGGGAACTATGGCTACACCTTC. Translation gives CASTGNGGGNYGYTF.

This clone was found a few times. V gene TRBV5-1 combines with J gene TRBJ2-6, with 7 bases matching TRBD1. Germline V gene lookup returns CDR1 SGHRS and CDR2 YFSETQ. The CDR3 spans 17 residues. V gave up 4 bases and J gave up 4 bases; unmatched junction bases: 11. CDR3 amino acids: CASSPSDRARGANVLTF. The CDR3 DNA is TGCGCCAGCAGCCCTTCCGACAGGGCGAGAGGGGCCAACGTCCTGACTTTC. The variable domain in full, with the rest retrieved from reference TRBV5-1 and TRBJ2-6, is KAGVTQTPRYLIKTRGQQVTLSCSPISGHRSVSWYQQTPGQGLQFLFEYFSETQRNKGNFPGRFSGRQFSNSRSEMNVSTLELGDSALYLCASSPSDRARGANVLTFGAGSRLTVL.

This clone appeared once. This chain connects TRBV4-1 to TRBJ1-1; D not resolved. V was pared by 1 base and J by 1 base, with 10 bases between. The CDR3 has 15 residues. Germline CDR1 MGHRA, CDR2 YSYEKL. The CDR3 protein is CASSQVEFGNTEAFF. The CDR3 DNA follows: TGCGCCAGCAGCCAAGTCGAGTTCGGGAACACTGAAGCTTTCTTT.

The CDR3 DNA reads TGTGCCAGCAGAACCGATGGACAGGCCAGCAATCAGCCCCAGCATTTT. It yields the protein CASRTDGQASNQPQHF. J is TRBJ1-5 and V is TRBV28, with 7 bases fitting TRBD1. The CDR3 extends over 16 amino acids. The trim removed 6 bases at V and 1 base at J, leaving 9 bases unmatched. Germline V CDR1 and CDR2: MDHEN, SYDVKM. Variable domain in full (rest from reference TRBV28 and TRBJ1-5): DVKVTQSSRYLVKRTGEKVFLECVQDMDHENMFWYRQDPGLGLRLIYFSYDVKMKEKGDIPEGYSVSREKKERFSLILESASTNQTSMYLCASRTDGQASNQPQHFGDGTRLSIL.

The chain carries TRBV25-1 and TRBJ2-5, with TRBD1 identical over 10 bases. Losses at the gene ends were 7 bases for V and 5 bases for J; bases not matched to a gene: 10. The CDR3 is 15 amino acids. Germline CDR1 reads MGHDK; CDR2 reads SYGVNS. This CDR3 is CASNWGQGPRETQYF. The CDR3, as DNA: TGTGCCAGCAATTGGGGACAGGGGCCCCGGGAGACCCAGTACTTC.

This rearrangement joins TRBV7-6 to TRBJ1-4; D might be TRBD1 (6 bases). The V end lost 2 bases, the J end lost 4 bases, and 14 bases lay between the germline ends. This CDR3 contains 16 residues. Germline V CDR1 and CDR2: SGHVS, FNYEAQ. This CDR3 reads CASSLRGVQGNEKLFF. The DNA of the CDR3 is TGTGCCAGCAGCTTAAGAGGGGTACAGGGTAATGAAAAACTGTTTTTT.

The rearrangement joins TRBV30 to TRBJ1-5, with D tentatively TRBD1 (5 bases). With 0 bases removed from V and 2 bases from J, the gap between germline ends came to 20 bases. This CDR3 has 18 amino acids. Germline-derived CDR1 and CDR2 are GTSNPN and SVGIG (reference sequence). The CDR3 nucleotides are TGTGCCTGGAGTGTTAGTCGCACGGGGGTTACGGGCAATCAGCCCCAGCATTTT. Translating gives CAWSVSRTGVTGNQPQHF.

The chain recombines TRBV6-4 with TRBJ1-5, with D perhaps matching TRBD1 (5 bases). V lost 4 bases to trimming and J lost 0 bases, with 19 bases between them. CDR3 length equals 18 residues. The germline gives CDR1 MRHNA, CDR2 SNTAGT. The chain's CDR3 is CASSGKGPGVGSNQPQHF. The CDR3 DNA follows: TGTGCCAGCAGTGGAAAGGGGCCGGGAGTGGGTAGCAATCAGCCCCAGCATTTT.